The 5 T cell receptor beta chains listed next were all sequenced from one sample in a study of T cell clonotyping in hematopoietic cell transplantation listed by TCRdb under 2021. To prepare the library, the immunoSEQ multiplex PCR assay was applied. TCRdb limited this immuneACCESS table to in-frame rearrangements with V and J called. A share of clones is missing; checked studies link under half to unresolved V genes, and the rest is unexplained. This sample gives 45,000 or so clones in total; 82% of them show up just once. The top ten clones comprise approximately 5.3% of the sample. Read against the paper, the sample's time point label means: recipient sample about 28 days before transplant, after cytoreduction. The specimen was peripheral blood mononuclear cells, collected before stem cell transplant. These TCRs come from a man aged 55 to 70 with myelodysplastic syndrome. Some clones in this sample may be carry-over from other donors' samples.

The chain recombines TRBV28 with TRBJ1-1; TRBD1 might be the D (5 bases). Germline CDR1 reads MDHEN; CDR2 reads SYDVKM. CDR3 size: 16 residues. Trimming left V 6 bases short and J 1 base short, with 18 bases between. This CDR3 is CASSSDIGVENTEAFF. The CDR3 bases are TGTGCCAGCAGCTCGGACATAGGGGTGGAGAACACTGAAGCTTTCTTT.

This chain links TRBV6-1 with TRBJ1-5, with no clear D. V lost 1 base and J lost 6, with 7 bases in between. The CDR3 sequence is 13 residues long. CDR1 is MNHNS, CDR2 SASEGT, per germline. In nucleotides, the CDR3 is TGTGCCAGCAGTGAAGTGTCTCGTCAGCCCCAGCATTTT. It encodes CASSEVSRQPQHF.

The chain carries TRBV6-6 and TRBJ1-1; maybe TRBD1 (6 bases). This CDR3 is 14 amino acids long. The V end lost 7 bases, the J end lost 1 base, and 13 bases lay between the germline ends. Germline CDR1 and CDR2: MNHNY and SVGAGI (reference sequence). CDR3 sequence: CASNDPGENTEAFF. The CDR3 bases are TGTGCCAGCAACGACCCAGGGGAGAACACTGAAGCTTTCTTT.

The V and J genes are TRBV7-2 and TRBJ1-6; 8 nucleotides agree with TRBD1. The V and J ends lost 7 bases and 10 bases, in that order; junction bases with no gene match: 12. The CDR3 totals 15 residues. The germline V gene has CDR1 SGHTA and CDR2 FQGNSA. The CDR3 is CASTSRTGWKSPLHF. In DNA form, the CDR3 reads TGTGCCAGCACCTCTAGGACAGGGTGGAAATCACCCCTCCACTTT.

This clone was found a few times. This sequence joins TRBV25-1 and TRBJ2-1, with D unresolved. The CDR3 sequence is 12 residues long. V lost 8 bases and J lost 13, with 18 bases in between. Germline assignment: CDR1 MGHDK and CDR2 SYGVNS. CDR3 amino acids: CASCILDCLQFF. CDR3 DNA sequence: TGTGCCAGCTGTATCTTAGATTGTCTACAGTTCTTC.